One sample yielded the 29 T cell receptor beta chains listed below, sequenced in a study of blood T cell repertoires in COVID-19. Sequencing used immunoSEQ multiplex PCR; TCRdb keeps in-frame clones, though not all of them. The table has tens of thousands of clones, approximately 89% seen once; the top ten hold around a quarter. Source material: peripheral blood. The source of these receptors is a woman aged 80 or over with acute or convalescent COVID-19.

V gene TRBV5-1 combines with J gene TRBJ2-5; TRBD2 agrees at 7 bases. The V gene's germline CDR1 is SGHRS and CDR2 YFSETQ. J gave up 5 bases and V 0 bases, and 7 bases lay outside the gene matches. The CDR3 is made up of 15 amino acids. The CDR3 here is CASSLEASGYETQYF. The CDR3 nucleotides read TGCGCCAGCAGCTTGGAGGCTAGCGGATATGAGACCCAGTACTTC.

This clone was counted a single time. This sequence joins TRBV11-1 and TRBJ2-7, with 8 bases matching TRBD2. Germline lookup yields CDR1 SGHAT and CDR2 FQDESV (reference sequence). The V and J ends lost 5 bases and 3 bases, in that order; junction bases with no gene match: 3. This CDR3 has 13 residues. In nucleotides, the CDR3 is TGTGCCAGCAGCGCCGCGGGGGGCTACGAGCAGTACGTC. This codes for CASSAAGGYEQYV.

V gene TRBV28 combines with J gene TRBJ2-4; D perhaps matches TRBD1 (6 bases). The germline V gene has CDR1 MDHEN and CDR2 SYDVKM. The CDR3 extends over 16 amino acids. Between the trimmed V and J ends, which lost 4 bases and 1 base, there was a span of 14 bases. CDR3 in amino acids: CASSSSVQGAKNIQYF. The CDR3 nucleotides are TGTGCCAGCAGTTCCTCGGTGCAGGGGGCCAAAAACATTCAGTACTTC.

This chain uses TRBV7-2 with TRBJ2-5; D gene uncertain. Germline CDR1 is SGHTA and CDR2 is FQGNSA. V was shortened by 7 bases and J by 1 base, with 13 bases between the two germline ends. CDR3 length: 14 residues. The CDR3: CASTPSQAQETQYF. The CDR3 DNA follows: TGTGCCAGCACCCCGTCCCAAGCCCAAGAGACCCAGTACTTC.

The V gene is TRBV11-2, the J gene TRBJ2-1, with TRBD2 as a possible D gene (6 bases). The CDR3 covers 15 residues. Trimming shortened V by 4 bases and J by 2 bases, and 12 bases separated the two germline ends. CDR1 is SGHAT, CDR2 FQNNGV, per germline. This CDR3 reads CASSSRGDPYNEQFF. CDR3 in DNA: TGTGCCAGCAGCTCCCGCGGGGACCCCTACAATGAGCAGTTCTTC.

The chain links TRBV20-1 to TRBJ1-1, with D perhaps TRBD1 (6 bases). Trimming stripped 3 bases from V and 9 bases from J, with 26 bases between. The CDR3 is made up of 16 amino acids. Per the germline V gene, CDR1 is DFQATT and CDR2 is SNEGSKA (reference sequence). The CDR3 region is CSASMTGRSSLGQAFF. In DNA form, the CDR3 reads TGCAGTGCTAGTATGACAGGCCGGTCGTCCCTTGGGCAAGCTTTCTTT.

The V call is TRBV5-1, the J call TRBJ2-6; D is uncertain. V was pared by 0 bases and J by 0 bases, with 10 bases between. Looked up from germline, CDR1 is SGHRS and CDR2 is YFSETQ. This CDR3 is 17 amino acids long. CDR3 bases: TGCGCCAGCAGCTTGGGGCAGGCTGACTCTGGGGCCAACGTCCTGACTTTC. The encoded protein is CASSLGQADSGANVLTF.

The V gene is TRBV2, the J gene TRBJ2-6, with 8 bases aligning to TRBD2. The V segment lost 11 bases and the J segment 4 bases; nucleotides outside the gene matches: 7. From germline, CDR1 is SNHLY and CDR2 FYNNEI. The CDR3 runs to 14 residues. The CDR3 region has the DNA TGTGCCGGCACGCGGGGGGCGGGGGCCAACGTCCTGACTTTC. This translates into CAGTRGAGANVLTF.

The genes are TRBV20-1 and TRBJ1-5; no definite D call. Germline-derived CDR1 and CDR2 are DFQATT and SNEGSKA (reference sequence). The CDR3 consists of 13 residues. Trimming cost V 3 bases and J 7 bases, with 13 bases left between them. The CDR3 DNA follows: TGCAGTGCTAGTCTGGCGGAAAGGCAGCCCCAGCATTTT. Translating gives CSASLAERQPQHF.

V and J are TRBV2 and TRBJ1-4, with D uncertain. Germline CDR1 is SNHLY and CDR2 is FYNNEI. The ends were cut back, 6 bases at V and 5 bases at J, with 10 bases in the middle. The CDR3 contains 13 residues. The CDR3 bases are TGTGCCAGCAGGAGAGGCTCGAATGAAAAACTGTTTTTT. Its protein is CASRRGSNEKLFF. The full variable domain, rest sourced from reference TRBV2 and TRBJ1-4, is EPEVTQTPSHQVTQMGQEVILRCVPISNHLYFYWYRQILGQKVEFLVSFYNNEISEKSEIFDDQFSVERPDGSNFTLKIRSTKLEDSAMYFCASRRGSNEKLFFGSGTQLSVL.

The chain employs TRBV30 and TRBJ2-7; tentatively, D is TRBD1 (6 bases). The V gene lost 1 base and the J gene lost 5 bases, with 24 bases spanning the gap. This CDR3 region has 17 residues. CDR1 and CDR2 from the germline V gene are GTSNPN and SVGIG (reference sequence). CDR3: CAWSGPQNDRIGDEQYF. The CDR3 DNA follows: TGTGCCTGGAGTGGACCCCAAAACGACAGGATAGGGGACGAGCAGTACTTC.

The V call is TRBV19, the J call TRBJ2-2; D might be TRBD1 (6 bases). Trimming shortened V by 7 bases and J by 5 bases, and 20 bases separated the two germline ends. The CDR3 totals 16 residues. The V gene's germline CDR1 is LNHDA and CDR2 SQIVND (reference sequence). CDR3 coding DNA: TGTGCCAGTAATTTCGTAGGACAGAAAATTACCGGGGAGCTGTTTTTT. It translates to CASNFVGQKITGELFF.

This clone has just a few counts. This chain joins TRBV6-5 and TRBJ2-5; 8 positions agree with TRBD2. This CDR3 spans 15 amino acids. In germline, CDR1 is MNHEY, CDR2 SVGAGI. V trimming: 5 bases; J trimming: 6 bases; junction bases outside the gene matches: 11. The CDR3 sequence is CASSLIAGKEQTQYF. CDR3 nucleotide sequence: TGTGCCAGCAGTCTCATAGCGGGGAAAGAACAGACCCAGTACTTC.

This chain links TRBV30 with TRBJ2-3, with 7 nucleotides matching TRBD1. V trimming: 4 bases; J trimming: 4 bases; junction bases outside the gene matches: 5. Germline loops: CDR1 GTSNPN, CDR2 SVGIG (reference sequence). The CDR3 is made up of 13 amino acids. CDR3 coding DNA: TGTGCCTGGACCATCACAGGGGCAGATACGCAGTATTTT. Residues: CAWTITGADTQYF.

This chain uses TRBV3-1 (or the pseudogene TRBV3-2) with TRBJ2-5; 7 bases fit TRBD2. CDR3 length: 15 amino acids. Per the germline V gene, CDR1 is LGHDT and CDR2 is YNNKEL (reference sequence). The junction had 6 bases not matched to a gene; V was cut back by 1 base and J by 4 bases. Here the CDR3 DNA reads TGTGCCAGCAGCCAAGCGGGCCGGGGGGTAGAGACCCAGTACTTC. It codes for CASSQAGRGVETQYF.

This chain links TRBV18 with TRBJ2-3; the match to TRBD2 covers 9 bases. CDR1 and CDR2 (germline): KGHSH, LQKENI. The CDR3 totals 16 residues. V gave up 0 bases and J gave up 7 bases; unmatched junction bases: 8. In DNA, the CDR3 is TGTGCCAGCTCACCACCGCCTAGCGGGGCTTCGAATACGCAGTATTTT. Translated, it gives CASSPPPSGASNTQYF. Based on the CDR3 plus reference TRBV18 and TRBJ2-3, the full variable domain is NAGVMQNPRHLVRRRGQEARLRCSPMKGHSHVYWYRQLPEEGLKFMVYLQKENIIDESGMPKERFSAEFPKEGPSILRIQQVVRGDSAAYFCASSPPPSGASNTQYFGPGTRLTVL.

The chain combines TRBV29-1 with TRBJ2-1; D might be TRBD1 (5 bases). Per germline, CDR1 SQVTM and CDR2 ANQGSEA. The CDR3 spans 12 residues. V was shortened by 5 bases and J by 6 bases, with 11 bases between the two germline ends. In nucleotides, the CDR3 is TGCAGCGTTTCCAGGGCCCGCAATGAGCAGTTCTTC. Amino acids: CSVSRARNEQFF.

This chain's CDR3 is CASSYEQGGNTEAFF. In nucleotides, the CDR3 is TGCGCCAGCAGCTACGAGCAGGGGGGGAACACTGAAGCTTTCTTT. The chain links TRBV5-1 to TRBJ1-1; TRBD1 agrees at 7 bases. The CDR3 is made up of 15 amino acids. Per germline, CDR1 SGHRS and CDR2 YFSETQ. Germline trimming cut 3 bases from V and 1 base from J; bases unmatched to any gene: 6.

The rearrangement links TRBV7-6 to TRBJ2-5; D possibly corresponds to TRBD1 (5 bases). The CDR3 is 13 residues long. Germline CDR1 reads SGHVS; CDR2 reads FNYEAQ. V was cut by 1 base and J by 5 bases, with 8 bases left in between. DNA of the CDR3: TGTGCCAGCAGCTTAGAGGGGCTCGAGACCCAGTACTTC. Translating it yields CASSLEGLETQYF. The whole variable domain, filled in from reference TRBV7-6 and TRBJ2-5, reads GAGVSQSPRYKVTKRGQDVALRCDPISGHVSLYWYRQALGQGPEFLTYFNYEAQQDKSGLPNDRFSAERPEGSISTLTIQRTEQRDSAMYRCASSLEGLETQYFGPGTRLLVL.

The genes are TRBV2 and TRBJ1-1; D is possibly TRBD1 (5 bases). Germline V CDR1 and CDR2: SNHLY, FYNNEI. The CDR3 runs to 15 residues. V was cut by 4 bases and J by 3 bases, with 15 bases left in between. The CDR3: CASSGDRGIHTEAFF. The CDR3 nucleotides are TGTGCCAGCAGTGGGGACCGGGGGATTCACACTGAAGCTTTCTTT.

The rearrangement joins TRBV6-4 to TRBJ2-3; TRBD2 matches at 12 bases. The CDR3 is 14 residues long. Trimming took 6 bases from V and 4 from J; bases not matched to a gene: 2. Germline CDR1 MRHNA, CDR2 SNTAGT. CDR3: CASSLAGGADTQYF. CDR3 DNA: TGTGCCAGCAGCCTAGCGGGGGGGGCAGATACGCAGTATTTT.

The chain combines TRBV19 with TRBJ2-2; D is undetermined. The length of the CDR3 is 13 residues. From germline, CDR1 is LNHDA and CDR2 SQIVND (reference sequence). Trimming cost V 6 bases and J 0 bases, with 5 bases left between them. CDR3 in DNA: TGTGCCAGTAGACCTACGAACACCGGGGAGCTGTTTTTT. Translation gives CASRPTNTGELFF.

V and J are TRBV3-1 (or the pseudogene TRBV3-2) and TRBJ2-1; 12 positions match TRBD2. The J segment lost 7 bases and the V segment lost 1 base, leaving 5 bases of the junction unmatched. In germline, CDR1 is LGHDT, CDR2 YNNKEL (reference sequence). This CDR3 is 16 amino acids long. CDR3 DNA: TGTGCCAGCAGCCAAGTGCTAGCGGGGGGGCCGAATGAGCAGTTCTTC. This codes for CASSQVLAGGPNEQFF.

In nucleotides, the CDR3 is TGTGCCAGCAGCATAGGGAGGTGGGGAAGAGGCACCGGGGAGCTGTTTTTT. Protein: CASSIGRWGRGTGELFF. The V gene is TRBV5-6, the J gene TRBJ2-2, with a tentative D call TRBD2 (6 bases). The CDR3 contains 17 residues. In germline, CDR1 is SGHDT, CDR2 YYEEEE. Trimming stripped 4 bases from V and 4 bases from J, with 20 bases between.

This clone has a handful of counts. The CDR3 here is CASLRGWQSNQPQHF. The CDR3 region has the DNA TGTGCCAGCTTACGGGGGTGGCAGAGCAATCAGCCCCAGCATTTT. The V and J genes are TRBV18 and TRBJ1-5, with D maybe TRBD1 (5 bases). Germline V gene sequence: CDR1 KGHSH, CDR2 LQKENI. The CDR3 runs 15 residues. Trimming removed 7 bases at V and 1 base at J, with 14 bases between.

J is TRBJ2-3 and V is TRBV28; TRBD2 agrees at 8 bases. The CDR3 has 15 residues. CDR1 and CDR2 (germline): MDHEN, SYDVKM. V was pared by 7 bases and J by 3 bases, with 9 bases of the junction left unmatched. The CDR3 here is CASKNQRGMTDTQYF. In nucleotides, the CDR3 is TGTGCCAGCAAGAACCAGCGGGGGATGACAGATACGCAGTATTTT.

The chain employs TRBV19 and TRBJ2-7, with TRBD2 as a possible D gene (5 bases). The V end lost 10 bases, the J end lost 0 bases, and 16 bases lay between the germline ends. The CDR3 totals 14 residues. From germline, CDR1 is LNHDA and CDR2 SQIVND (reference sequence). The CDR3 reads CATRGSTGSYEQYF. The CDR3 DNA follows: TGTGCCACCAGAGGGTCAACGGGCTCCTACGAGCAGTACTTC.

This chain links TRBV9 with TRBJ1-5; no firm D call. The CDR3 spans 15 residues. Germline CDR1 and CDR2: SGDLS and YYNGEE. Trimming removed 0 bases at V and 0 bases at J, with 7 bases between. CDR3 DNA sequence: TGTGCCAGCAGCGTAGGTTCTTCTAGCAATCAGCCCCAGCATTTT. Protein: CASSVGSSSNQPQHF.

The chain combines TRBV5-1 with TRBJ1-6; D gene uncertain. The V gene lost 0 bases and the J gene lost 7 bases, with 8 bases spanning the gap. Per germline, CDR1 SGHRS and CDR2 YFSETQ. The CDR3 length is 14 residues. Here the CDR3 DNA reads TGCGCCAGCAGCTTGGTAGGAGCCAATTCACCCCTCCACTTT. This encodes CASSLVGANSPLHF.